The 14 T cell receptor beta chains given below trace back to one sample, sequenced in a study of metastatic and nonmetastatic thyroid tumors. TCRdb used MiXCR to call clones anew from the PCR reads. The table has about 16,000 clones, under 35% seen once. Thyroid surgery took place with no prior treatment in any patient. The specimen sequenced was blood. These receptors all stem from a female donor with papillary thyroid cancer or a benign thyroid nodule (not recorded which). Some clones in this sample may be carry-over from other donors' samples.

This clone was seen ten or more times. The chain couples TRBV5-4 to TRBJ1-5; 7 bases agree with TRBD1. This CDR3 region has 12 residues. Germline CDR1 SGHNT, CDR2 YYREEE (reference sequence). Trimming cost V 10 bases and J 5 bases; bases outside gene matches: 6. The CDR3 nucleotides read TGTGCCTCAGGGGGGAGGGATCAGCCCCAGCATTTT. This translates into CASGGRDQPQHF. Full variable domain (remainder filled in from reference TRBV5-4 and TRBJ1-5): ETGVTQSPTHLIKTRGQQVTLRCSSQSGHNTVSWYQQALGQGPQFIFQYYREEENGRGNFPPRFSGLQFPNYSSELNVNALELDDSALYLCASGGRDQPQHFGDGTRLSIL.

The gene calls are TRBV6-2 or TRBV6-3 and TRBJ2-3; possibly TRBD2 for D (5 bases). Germline lookup yields CDR1 MNHEY and CDR2 SVGEGT. The CDR3 consists of 13 residues. The germline V and J ends were trimmed by 4 bases and 5 bases, with 10 bases remaining between them. CDR3: CASSSVEEDTQYF. CDR3 DNA: TGTGCCAGCAGTTCGGTGGAGGAAGATACGCAGTATTTT.

The sample holds one count of this clone. The chain uses TRBV4-1 and TRBJ2-7; D uncertain. The V gene lost 1 base and the J gene lost 2 bases, with 6 bases spanning the gap. Germline CDR1 is MGHRA and CDR2 is YSYEKL. This CDR3 is 13 amino acids long. Here the CDR3 reads CASSQGGAYEQYF. CDR3 DNA sequence: TGCGCCAGCAGCCAAGGGGGTGCCTACGAGCAGTACTTC.

J is TRBJ2-7 and V is TRBV12-3 or TRBV12-4; 7 bases agree with TRBD2. V lost 6 bases, J lost 0 bases, and 8 bases stayed unmatched. The CDR3 loop spans 15 amino acids. This CDR3 reads CASRLESGGSYEQYF. The CDR3 DNA follows: TGTGCCAGCAGGCTAGAATCGGGGGGCTCCTACGAGCAGTACTTC.

This clone has only a few counts. The rearrangement uses TRBV27 and TRBJ1-6; TRBD1 is a possible D gene (6 bases). Trimming shortened V by 4 bases and J by 11 bases, and 12 bases separated the two germline ends. Germline CDR1 and CDR2: MNHEY and SMNVEV (reference sequence). The CDR3 spans 13 residues. As DNA, the CDR3 is TGTGCCAGCAGTTCTACAGGGTCTCCACCCCTCCACTTT. It translates to CASSSTGSPPLHF.

This clone has ten or more counts. CDR3 in amino acids: CAWSSYFDREQFF. For the CDR3, the DNA is TGTGCCTGGAGCAGTTACTTTGACAGGGAGCAGTTCTTC. This chain joins TRBV30 and TRBJ2-1; D is perhaps TRBD1 (6 bases). The CDR3 consists of 13 residues. Trimming pared 3 bases from V and 10 bases from J, leaving 16 bases between. In germline, CDR1 is GTSNPN, CDR2 SVGIG (reference sequence).

By sample fraction, this clone is medium-sized. The chain has TRBV19 and TRBJ2-1, with D perhaps assigned TRBD1 or TRBD2 (5 bases each). V gave up 10 bases and J gave up 6 bases, with 16 bases separating them. This CDR3 spans 13 amino acids. CDR1 is LNHDA and CDR2 is SQIVND in the germline V gene (reference sequence). The DNA of the CDR3 is TGTGCCACCGAAAGGGACCGATCCAATGAGCAGTTCTTC. It yields the protein CATERDRSNEQFF.

This clone was seen ten or more times. This sequence joins TRBV3-1 and TRBJ2-1, with D uncertain. Germline values: CDR1 LGHDT, CDR2 YNNKEL (reference sequence). V was clipped by 0 bases and J by 3 bases, with 6 bases between them. The CDR3 runs to 14 residues. CDR3 loop: CASSQDPDYNEQFF. The CDR3 DNA reads as TGTGCCAGCAGCCAAGACCCAGACTACAATGAGCAGTTCTTC.

The genes are TRBV20-1 and TRBJ1-5; D uncertain. Germline V gene sequence: CDR1 DFQATT, CDR2 SNEGSKA (reference sequence). Trimming shortened V by 4 bases and J by 0 bases, and 16 bases separated the two germline ends. The CDR3 totals 16 residues. This CDR3 is CSATSPHTYSNQPQHF. In nucleotides, the CDR3 is TGCAGTGCTACCTCTCCGCATACCTATAGCAATCAGCCCCAGCATTTT.

Comments on this clone: The conserved phenylalanine or tryptophan normally closing the CDR3 is absent here, so this likely arose from a read error. The chain uses TRBV2 and TRBJ2-5; D unresolved. Between the trimmed V and J ends, which lost 5 bases and 4 bases, there was a span of 17 bases. Germline V gives CDR1 SNHLY, CDR2 FYNNEI. CDR3 length: 15 amino acids. The CDR3 DNA follows: TGTGCCAGCAGTACTAACCCTGCCACTGGAGAGACCCAGTACTTA. Its protein is CASSTNPATGETQYL.

This clone counts as medium-sized. The chain uses TRBV6-1 and TRBJ1-3, with D unclear. The V end lost 6 bases, the J end lost 0 bases, and 12 bases lay between the germline ends. Per germline, CDR1 MNHNS and CDR2 SASEGT. The CDR3 consists of 15 residues. This CDR3 is CASRLTSVSGNTIYF. CDR3 DNA sequence: TGTGCCAGCAGGCTAACGTCAGTCTCTGGAAACACCATATATTTT.

Concerning this clone: At one end the junction does not follow the germline gene, possibly because of a read error. The chain is built from TRBV5-6 and TRBJ1-1; TRBD1 aligns across 8 bases. CDR1 and CDR2 (germline): SGHDT, YYEEEE. The CDR3 runs 15 residues. This chain's CDR3 is CASSPGQGLNTEVFF. The CDR3 DNA sequence: TGTGCCAGTAGCCCAGGACAGGGTCTGAACACTGAAGTTTTCTTT.

This chain joins TRBV7-3 and TRBJ2-7, with no clear D. V was shortened by 5 bases and J by 2 bases, with 16 bases between the two germline ends. The germline gives CDR1 SGHTA, CDR2 FQGTGA. The CDR3 loop spans 15 amino acids. CDR3 DNA sequence: TGTGCCAGCAGCCAAGAGTTGGCCAGTACCTACGAGCAGTACTTC. This translates into CASSQELASTYEQYF. Together with reference TRBV7-3 and TRBJ2-7, the CDR3 gives the full variable domain: GAGVSQTPSNKVTEKGKYVELRCDPISGHTALYWYRQSLGQGPEFLIYFQGTGAADDSGLPNDRFFAVRPEGSVSTLKIQRTERGDSAVYLCASSQELASTYEQYFGPGTRLTVT.

This clone was recorded many times. As DNA, the CDR3 is TGTGCCAGCAGTAGACTAGCGGGGGGGCATCAAGAGACCCAGTACTTC. Amino acid sequence: CASSRLAGGHQETQYF. The chain combines TRBV6-1 with TRBJ2-5, with 14 nucleotides matching TRBD2. The CDR3 is made up of 16 amino acids. V trimming: 5 bases; J trimming: 2 bases; junction bases outside the gene matches: 4. CDR1 is MNHNS and CDR2 is SASEGT in the germline V gene.